A selection of T cell receptor beta chains follows, all from one sample in a study of identical twins. TCRdb itself ran the 5' RACE reads through MiXCR, one entry per CDR3 protein. The table shows about 730,000 distinct CDR3 sequences, with around 20% occurring only once. The same sample was also studied in work on T cells expressing NK-cell markers.

Material: PBMCs. The receptors stem from a woman aged 18-29 years in good health. The CDR3 runs from the conserved cysteine through the conserved F or W. D genes are given only for firm matches. Clone size appears in some rows only: once, few, many, or a class for an expanded clone.

TRBJ2-1 few TRBV6-5 - CASSYSPGLHGQFF TGTGCCAGCAGTTACTCCCCGGGGCTCCACGGGCAGTTCTTC
TRBJ1-5 many TRBV20-1 - CSASGRQADQPQHF TGCAGTGCGAGCGGGAGACAAGCTGATCAGCCCCAGCATTTT
TRBJ2-7 - TRBV9 TRBD2 CASSKGGLADPYEQYF TGTGCCAGCAGCAAAGGGGGACTAGCGGATCCCTACGAGCAGTACTTC
TRBJ2-1 few TRBV5-1 TRBD1 CASSFGTGSGDEQFF TGCGCCAGCAGCTTTGGGACAGGGAGTGGGGATGAGCAGTTCTTC
TRBJ2-3 - TRBV27 - CASSYRKSTDTQYF TGTGCCAGCAGTTACAGGAAGAGCACAGATACGCAGTATTTT
TRBJ2-2 - TRBV7-2 TRBD2 CASSPTSAGGELFF TGTGCCAGCAGCCCTACTAGCGCTGGCGGGGAGCTGTTTTTT
TRBJ2-1 - TRBV5-6 TRBD2 CASSSFLTSGSGGEQFF TGTGCCAGCAGTTCGTTCCTAACTAGCGGGAGTGGTGGTGAGCAGTTCTTC
TRBJ2-5 - TRBV18 TRBD1 CASSRGQGTETQYF TGTGCCAGCTCACGGGGACAGGGGACGGAGACCCAGTACTTC
TRBJ2-3 few TRBV20-1 TRBD2 CSARVAGGSDTQYF TGCAGTGCTAGAGTAGCGGGAGGAAGTGATACGCAGTATTTT
TRBJ2-2 - TRBV10-3 TRBD2 CAISELGLAGVTGELFF TGTGCCATCAGTGAGTTAGGACTAGCGGGAGTAACCGGGGAGCTGTTTTTT
TRBJ2-3 few TRBV6-1 TRBD2 CASNPAGGRDTQYF TGTGCCAGCAACCCAGCGGGAGGGCGTGATACGCAGTATTTT
TRBJ2-1 - TRBV7-9 TRBD2 CASSITATSGGLNEQFF TGTGCCAGCAGCATCACCGCGACTAGCGGGGGGCTCAATGAGCAGTTCTTC
TRBJ2-2 few TRBV29-1 - CSVLAVEGAGELFF TGCAGCGTCCTAGCTGTTGAGGGTGCCGGGGAGCTGTTTTTT
TRBJ2-5 - TRBV20-1 TRBD2 CSAERGLGETQYF TGCAGTGCTGAGCGGGGCCTGGGGGAGACCCAGTACTTC
TRBJ2-6 - TRBV5-6 - CASGGQGRLSGANVLTF TGTGCCAGCGGGGGGCAGGGTAGACTCTCTGGGGCCAACGTCCTGACTTTC
TRBJ1-1 - TRBV6-5 - CASSSEPRHAEAFF TGTGCCAGCAGTTCCGAACCGCGTCACGCTGAAGCTTTCTTT
TRBJ2-7 - TRBV3-1 - CASSQKGVLPIPYEQYF TGTGCCAGCAGCCAAAAGGGGGTTTTACCTATTCCCTACGAGCAGTACTTC
TRBJ1-1 - TRBV6-5 - CASSYLGEDTEAFF TGTGCCAGCAGCTACCTCGGGGAGGACACTGAAGCTTTCTTT
TRBJ2-7 - TRBV25-1 TRBD2 CASSDLAGPSYEQYF TGTGCCAGCAGTGACTTAGCGGGACCTTCCTACGAGCAGTACTTC
TRBJ2-3 - TRBV27 - CASSIRPTDTQYF TGTGCCAGCAGTATCCGTCCCACAGATACGCAGTATTTT
TRBJ1-2 - TRBV4-2 - CASSQRTGRLNYGYTF TGTGCCAGCAGCCAGAGGACGGGACGGCTTAACTATGGCTACACCTTC
TRBJ2-4 - TRBV5-1 - CASSLGQGLDIQYF TGCGCCAGCAGCTTGGGGCAGGGGCTCGACATTCAGTACTTC
TRBJ1-6 - TRBV20-1 TRBD1 CSARVGGQGQSPLHF TGCAGTGCTAGAGTCGGGGGACAGGGGCAATCACCCCTCCACTTT
TRBJ2-5 few TRBV29-1 TRBD2 CSDRGGGAGETQYF TGCAGCGACAGGGGCGGGGGGGCCGGAGAGACCCAGTACTTC
TRBJ1-6 - TRBV7-9 - CASSLEPGAGRNSPLHF TGTGCCAGCAGCTTGGAGCCGGGGGCAGGGCGTAATTCACCCCTCCACTTT
TRBJ2-1 few TRBV20-1 - CSARMTSVAYNEQFF TGCAGTGCTAGAATGACTTCTGTCGCTTACAATGAGCAGTTCTTC
TRBJ2-5 many TRBV29-1 - CSVGDVETQYF TGCAGCGTTGGGGACGTAGAGACCCAGTACTTC
TRBJ2-3 - TRBV6-2/TRBV6-3 TRBD2 CASSYPREGDTQYF TGTGCCAGCAGTTACCCCAGGGAGGGAGATACGCAGTATTTT